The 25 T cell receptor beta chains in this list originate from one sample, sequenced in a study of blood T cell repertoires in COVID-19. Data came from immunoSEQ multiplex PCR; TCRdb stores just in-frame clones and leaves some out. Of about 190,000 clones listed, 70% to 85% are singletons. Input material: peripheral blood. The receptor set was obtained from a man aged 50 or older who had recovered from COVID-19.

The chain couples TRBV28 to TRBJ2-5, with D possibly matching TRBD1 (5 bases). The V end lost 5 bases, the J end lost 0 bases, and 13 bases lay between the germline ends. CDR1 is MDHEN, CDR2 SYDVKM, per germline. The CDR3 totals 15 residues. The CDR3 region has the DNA TGTGCCAGCAGTACCCTTTCAGGGTACCAAGAGACCCAGTACTTC. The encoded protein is CASSTLSGYQETQYF.

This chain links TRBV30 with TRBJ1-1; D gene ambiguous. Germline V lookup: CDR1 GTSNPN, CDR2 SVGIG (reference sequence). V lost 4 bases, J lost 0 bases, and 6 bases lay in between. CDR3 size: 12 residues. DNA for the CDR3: TGTGCCTGGACGTACATGAACACTGAAGCTTTCTTT. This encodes CAWTYMNTEAFF. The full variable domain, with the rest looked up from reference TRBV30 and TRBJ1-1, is SQTIHQWPATLVQPVGSPLSLECTVEGTSNPNLYWYRQAAGRGLQLLFYSVGIGQISSEVPQNLSASRPQDRQFILSSKKLLLSDSGFYLCAWTYMNTEAFFGQGTRLTVV.

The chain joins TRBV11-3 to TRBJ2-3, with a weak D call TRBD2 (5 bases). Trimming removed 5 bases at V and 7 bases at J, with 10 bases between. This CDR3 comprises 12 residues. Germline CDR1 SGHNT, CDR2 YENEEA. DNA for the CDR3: TGTGCCAGCAGCGCGGGCCTTAATACGCAGTATTTT. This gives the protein CASSAGLNTQYF. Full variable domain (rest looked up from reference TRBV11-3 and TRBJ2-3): EAGVVQSPRYKIIEKKQPVAFWCNPISGHNTLYWYLQNLGQGPELLIRYENEEAVDDSQLPKDRFSAERLKGVDSTLKIQPAELGDSAVYLCASSAGLNTQYFGPGTRLTVL.

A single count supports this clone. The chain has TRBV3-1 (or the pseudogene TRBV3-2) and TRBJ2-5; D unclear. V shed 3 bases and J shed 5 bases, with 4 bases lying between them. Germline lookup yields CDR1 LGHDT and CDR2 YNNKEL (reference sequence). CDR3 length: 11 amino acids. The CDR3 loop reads CASSQRETQYF. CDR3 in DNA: TGTGCCAGCAGCCAGAGGGAGACCCAGTACTTC.

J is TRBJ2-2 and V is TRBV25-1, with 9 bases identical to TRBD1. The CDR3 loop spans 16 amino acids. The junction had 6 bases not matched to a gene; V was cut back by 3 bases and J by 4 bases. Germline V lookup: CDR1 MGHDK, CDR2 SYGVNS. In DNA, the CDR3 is TGTGCCAGCAGTGATCCCAGGACAGGGGTCACCGGGGAGCTGTTTTTT. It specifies CASSDPRTGVTGELFF.

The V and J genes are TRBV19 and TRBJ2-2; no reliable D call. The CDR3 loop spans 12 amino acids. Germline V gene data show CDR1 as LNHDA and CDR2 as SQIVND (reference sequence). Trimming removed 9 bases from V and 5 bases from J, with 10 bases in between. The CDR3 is CASLGWTGELFF. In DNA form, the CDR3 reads TGTGCCAGCCTCGGGTGGACCGGGGAGCTGTTTTTT.

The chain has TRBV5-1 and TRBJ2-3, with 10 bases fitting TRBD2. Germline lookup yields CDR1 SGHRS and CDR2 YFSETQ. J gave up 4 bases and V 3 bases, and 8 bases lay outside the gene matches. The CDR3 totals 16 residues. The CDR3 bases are TGCGCCAGCAGCTCACAACCTAGCGGGAGCTCAGATACGCAGTATTTT. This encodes CASSSQPSGSSDTQYF.

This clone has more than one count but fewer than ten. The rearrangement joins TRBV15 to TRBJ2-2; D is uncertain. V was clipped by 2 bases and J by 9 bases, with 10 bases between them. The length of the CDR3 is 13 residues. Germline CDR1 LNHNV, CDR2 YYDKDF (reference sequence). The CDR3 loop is CATSRSHSRELFF. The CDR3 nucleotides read TGTGCCACCAGCAGATCCCACAGTCGGGAGCTGTTTTTT. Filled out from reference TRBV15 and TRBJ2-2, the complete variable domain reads DAMVIQNPRYQVTQFGKPVTLSCSQTLNHNVMYWYQQKSSQAPKLLFHYYDKDFNNEADTPDNFQSRRPNTSFCFLDIRSPGLGDTAMYLCATSRSHSRELFFGEGSRLTVL.

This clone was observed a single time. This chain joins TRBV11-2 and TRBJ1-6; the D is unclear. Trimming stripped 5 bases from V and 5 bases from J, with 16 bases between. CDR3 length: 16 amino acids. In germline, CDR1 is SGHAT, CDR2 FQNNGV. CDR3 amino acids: CASSPLGATNNSPLHF. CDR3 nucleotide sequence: TGTGCCAGCAGCCCGTTAGGAGCAACTAATAATTCACCCCTCCACTTT.

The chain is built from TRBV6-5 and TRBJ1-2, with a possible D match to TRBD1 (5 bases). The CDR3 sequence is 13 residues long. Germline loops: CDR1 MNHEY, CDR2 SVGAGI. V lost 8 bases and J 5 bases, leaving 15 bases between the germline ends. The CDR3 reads CASAIREGYGYTF. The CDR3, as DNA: TGTGCCAGCGCCATCAGGGAGGGTTATGGCTACACCTTC.

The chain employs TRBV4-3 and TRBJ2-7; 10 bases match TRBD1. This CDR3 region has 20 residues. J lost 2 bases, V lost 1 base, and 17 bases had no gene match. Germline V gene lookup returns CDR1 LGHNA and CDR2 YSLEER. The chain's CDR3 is CASSQVGGQGLGTRAYEQYF. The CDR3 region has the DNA TGCGCCAGCAGCCAAGTGGGGGGACAGGGGTTGGGGACTCGCGCCTACGAGCAGTACTTC.

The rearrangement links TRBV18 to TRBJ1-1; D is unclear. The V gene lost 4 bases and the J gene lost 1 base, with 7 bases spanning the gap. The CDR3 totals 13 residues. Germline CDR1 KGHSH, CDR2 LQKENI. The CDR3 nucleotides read TGTGCCAGCTCACGTTCACAGAACACTGAAGCTTTCTTT. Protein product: CASSRSQNTEAFF.

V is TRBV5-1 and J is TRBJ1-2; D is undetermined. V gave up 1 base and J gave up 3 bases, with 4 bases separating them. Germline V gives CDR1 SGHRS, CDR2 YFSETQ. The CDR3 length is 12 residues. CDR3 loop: CASSLRDYGYTF. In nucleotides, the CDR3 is TGCGCCAGCAGCTTGCGGGACTATGGCTACACCTTC. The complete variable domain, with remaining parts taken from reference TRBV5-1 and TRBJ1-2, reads KAGVTQTPRYLIKTRGQQVTLSCSPISGHRSVSWYQQTPGQGLQFLFEYFSETQRNKGNFPGRFSGRQFSNSRSEMNVSTLELGDSALYLCASSLRDYGYTFGSGTRLTVV.

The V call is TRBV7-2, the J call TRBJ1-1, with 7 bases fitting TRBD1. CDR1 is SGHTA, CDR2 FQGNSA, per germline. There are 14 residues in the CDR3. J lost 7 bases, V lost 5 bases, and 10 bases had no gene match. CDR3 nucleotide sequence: TGTGCCAGCAGCCTCTCGGGGACAGTAGTTGAAGCTTTCTTT. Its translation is CASSLSGTVVEAFF.

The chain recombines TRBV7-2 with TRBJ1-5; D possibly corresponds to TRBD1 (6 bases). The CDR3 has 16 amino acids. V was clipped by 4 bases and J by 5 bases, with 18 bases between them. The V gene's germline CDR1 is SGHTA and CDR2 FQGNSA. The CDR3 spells CASSYGGQYRDQPQHF. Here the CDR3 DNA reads TGTGCCAGCAGCTACGGAGGACAGTATCGGGATCAGCCCCAGCATTTT.

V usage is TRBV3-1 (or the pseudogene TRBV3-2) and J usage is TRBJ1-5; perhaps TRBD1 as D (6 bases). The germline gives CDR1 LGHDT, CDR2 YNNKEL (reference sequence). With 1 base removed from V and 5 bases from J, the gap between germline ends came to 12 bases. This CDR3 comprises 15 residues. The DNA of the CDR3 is TGTGCCAGCAGCCAAGGGGCAGGGGTGGATCAGCCCCAGCATTTT. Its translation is CASSQGAGVDQPQHF.

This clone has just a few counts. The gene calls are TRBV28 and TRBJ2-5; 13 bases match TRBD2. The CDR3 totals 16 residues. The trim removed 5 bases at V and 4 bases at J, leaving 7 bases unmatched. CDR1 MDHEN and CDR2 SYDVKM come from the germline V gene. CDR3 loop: CASSTSGRGEGETQYF. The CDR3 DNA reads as TGTGCCAGCAGTACTAGCGGGAGGGGGGAAGGAGAGACCCAGTACTTC.

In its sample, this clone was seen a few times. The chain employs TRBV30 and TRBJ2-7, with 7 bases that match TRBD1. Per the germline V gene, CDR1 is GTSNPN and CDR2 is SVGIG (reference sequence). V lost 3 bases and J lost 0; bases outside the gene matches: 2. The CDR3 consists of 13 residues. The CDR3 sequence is CAWRGDSSYEQYF. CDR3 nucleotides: TGTGCCTGGAGGGGGGACAGCTCCTACGAGCAGTACTTC.

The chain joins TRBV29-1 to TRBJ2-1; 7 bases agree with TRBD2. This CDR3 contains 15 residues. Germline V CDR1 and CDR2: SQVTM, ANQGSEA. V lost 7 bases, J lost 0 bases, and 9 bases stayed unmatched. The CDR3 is CSAWSGAGSYNEQFF. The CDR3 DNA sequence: TGCAGCGCCTGGAGCGGGGCCGGCTCCTACAATGAGCAGTTCTTC.

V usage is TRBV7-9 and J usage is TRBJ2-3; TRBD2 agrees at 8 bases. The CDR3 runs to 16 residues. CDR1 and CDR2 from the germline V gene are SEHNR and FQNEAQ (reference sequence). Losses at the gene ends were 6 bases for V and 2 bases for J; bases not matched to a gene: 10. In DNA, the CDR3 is TGTGCCAGCAGTCGGGAGGGCCTTTTGATCACAGATACGCAGTATTTT. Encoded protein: CASSREGLLITDTQYF.

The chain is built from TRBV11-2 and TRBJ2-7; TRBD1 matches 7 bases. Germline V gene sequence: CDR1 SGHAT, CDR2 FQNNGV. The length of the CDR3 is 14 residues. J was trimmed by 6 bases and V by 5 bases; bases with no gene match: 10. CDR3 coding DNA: TGTGCCAGCAGCCCCGGGACAGTAAAGTCCGAGCAGTACTTC. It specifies CASSPGTVKSEQYF.

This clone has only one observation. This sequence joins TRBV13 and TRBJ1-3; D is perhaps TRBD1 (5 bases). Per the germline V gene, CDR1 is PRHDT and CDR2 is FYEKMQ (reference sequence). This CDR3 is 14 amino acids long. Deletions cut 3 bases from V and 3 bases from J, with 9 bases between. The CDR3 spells CASSFQGGGNTIYF. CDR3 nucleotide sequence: TGTGCCAGCAGCTTTCAGGGAGGTGGAAACACCATATATTTT.

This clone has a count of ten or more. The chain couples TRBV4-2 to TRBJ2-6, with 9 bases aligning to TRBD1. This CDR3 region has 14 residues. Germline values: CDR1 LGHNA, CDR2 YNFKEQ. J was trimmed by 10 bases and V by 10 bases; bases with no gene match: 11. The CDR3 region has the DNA TGTGCCACCGTGGAAATTGGACAGGGGAACGTCCTGACTTTC. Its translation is CATVEIGQGNVLTF.

The CDR3: CASSYPRFEGVAKNIQYF. CDR3 in DNA: TGTGCCAGCAGTTACCCAAGATTCGAGGGTGTAGCCAAAAACATTCAGTACTTC. V is TRBV6-2 or TRBV6-3 and J is TRBJ2-4, with D perhaps matching TRBD2 (5 bases). V lost 2 bases and J 0 bases, leaving 17 bases between the germline ends. The CDR3 consists of 18 residues. Germline-derived CDR1 and CDR2 are MNHEY and SVGEGT.

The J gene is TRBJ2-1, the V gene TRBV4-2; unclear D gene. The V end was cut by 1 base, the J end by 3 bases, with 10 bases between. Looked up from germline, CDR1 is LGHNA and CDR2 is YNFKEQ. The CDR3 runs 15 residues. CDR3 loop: CASSQVHTDYNEQFF. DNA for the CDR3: TGTGCCAGCAGCCAAGTCCACACAGACTACAATGAGCAGTTCTTC.